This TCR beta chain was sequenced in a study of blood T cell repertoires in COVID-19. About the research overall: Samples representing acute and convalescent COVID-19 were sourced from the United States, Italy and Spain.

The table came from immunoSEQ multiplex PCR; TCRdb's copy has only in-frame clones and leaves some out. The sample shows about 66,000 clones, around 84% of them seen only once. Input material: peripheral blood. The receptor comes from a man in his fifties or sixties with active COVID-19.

The CDR3 protein is CASSAGRGGFGSTDTQYF. CDR3 DNA sequence: TGTGCCAGTAGTGCCGGGCGGGGGGGCTTTGGTAGCACAGATACGCAGTATTTT. J is TRBJ2-3 and V is TRBV19; 9 nucleotides line up with TRBD2. Germline V CDR1 and CDR2: LNHDA, SQIVND (reference sequence). The ends lost 5 bases at V and 0 bases at J; junction bases unmatched: 12. This CDR3 is built from 18 residues.